This entry features one TCR delta chain sequence. This CDR3 is built from 18 residues. The ends were cut back, 0 bases at V and 5 bases at J, with 22 bases in the middle. Germline-derived CDR1 and CDR2 are TSWWSYY and QGS. TCRdb reprocessed the PCR reads through CATT. Of 4,000 or so delta-chain clones detected, about 24% appear once; the ten largest clones hold 55% to 70%. This sample is part of a study of human gamma delta and Vdelta1 T cells. The receptor comes from a human donor in good health. Sequenced input: naive CD27+ Vdelta1 gamma-delta T cells from blood. The V gene is TRDV1, the J gene TRDJ1, with D tentatively TRDD3 (7 bases). This chain's CDR3 is CALGELNLLRTGVDKLIF. The CDR3, as DNA: TGTGCTCTTGGGGAACTAAACCTCCTACGGACTGGGGTGGATAAACTCATCTTT.